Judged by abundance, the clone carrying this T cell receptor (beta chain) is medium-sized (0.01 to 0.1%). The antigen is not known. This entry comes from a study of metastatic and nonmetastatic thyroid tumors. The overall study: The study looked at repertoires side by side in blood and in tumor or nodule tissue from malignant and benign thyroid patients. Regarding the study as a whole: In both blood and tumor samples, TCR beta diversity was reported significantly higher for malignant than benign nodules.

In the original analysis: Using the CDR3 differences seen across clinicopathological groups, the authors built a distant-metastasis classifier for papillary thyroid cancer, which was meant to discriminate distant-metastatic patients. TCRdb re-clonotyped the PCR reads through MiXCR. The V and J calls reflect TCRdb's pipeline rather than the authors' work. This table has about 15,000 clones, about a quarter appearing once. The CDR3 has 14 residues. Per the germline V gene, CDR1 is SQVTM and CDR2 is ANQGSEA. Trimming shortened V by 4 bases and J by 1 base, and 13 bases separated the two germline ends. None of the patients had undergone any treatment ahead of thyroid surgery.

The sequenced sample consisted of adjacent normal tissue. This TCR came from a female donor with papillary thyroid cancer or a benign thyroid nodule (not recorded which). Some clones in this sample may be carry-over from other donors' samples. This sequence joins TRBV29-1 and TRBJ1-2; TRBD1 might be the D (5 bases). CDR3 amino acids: CSVVGGMSNYGYTF. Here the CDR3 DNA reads TGCAGCGTTGTCGGGGGAATGAGTAACTATGGCTACACCTTC.